Listed below are T cell receptor beta chains from one sample, sequenced in a study of blood T cell repertoires in COVID-19. Measured with immunoSEQ multiplex PCR; TCRdb has only the in-frame clones, and not every one. The profile shows about 200,000 clones, less than 90% of them singletons. Sequencing was performed on peripheral blood. These receptors all come from a man aged 40-49 years with acute or convalescent COVID-19. Each CDR3 is given with its conserved first and last residue. A D gene is named only where the DNA matches it firmly. Size is stated for part of the rows, as once, few or many counts, or as a class when the clone is expanded.

size	J	V	D	CDR3	DNA
NA	TRBJ2-1	TRBV12-3/TRBV12-4	TRBD1	CASSLEGRGLWFF	TGTGCCAGCAGTTTAGAGGGTAGGGGGCTATGGTTCTTC
NA	TRBJ2-5	TRBV14	TRBD1	CASSRDRGSQETQYF	TGTGCCAGCAGCCGGGACAGGGGGTCCCAAGAGACCCAGTACTTC
NA	TRBJ2-3	TRBV11-2	NA	CASSQSLGSTDTQYF	TGTGCCAGCAGCCAATCCCTCGGGAGCACAGATACGCAGTATTTT
NA	TRBJ1-2	TRBV19	TRBD1	CASSLESVGTGLGYTF	TGTGCCAGTAGTTTAGAATCGGTAGGGACAGGGCTTGGCTACACCTTC
few	TRBJ1-1	TRBV7-9	NA	CASSSQGRWAEAFF	TGTGCCAGCAGCTCGCAGGGCCGTTGGGCTGAAGCTTTCTTT
NA	TRBJ1-4	TRBV5-1	TRBD1	CASSPGQGDEKLFF	TGCGCCAGCAGCCCAGGACAGGGGGACGAAAAACTGTTTTTT
NA	TRBJ2-7	TRBV4-3	TRBD2	CASSPTSGEYEQYF	TGCGCCAGCAGCCCGACTAGCGGAGAATACGAGCAGTACTTC
NA	TRBJ1-2	TRBV19	NA	CASSIQGYGYTF	TGTGCCAGTAGTATACAGGGGTATGGCTACACCTTC
NA	TRBJ1-5	TRBV24-1	TRBD1	CATSDSQAGGLISNQPQHF	TGTGCCACCAGTGATTCGCAGGCAGGGGGCCTTATTAGCAATCAGCCCCAGCATTTT
NA	TRBJ2-2	TRBV27	NA	CASSPGTRNTGELFF	TGTGCCAGCAGTCCAGGGACTCGGAACACCGGGGAGCTGTTTTTT
NA	TRBJ2-1	TRBV19	NA	CASSIPSGAYNEQFF	TGTGCCAGTAGTATACCCAGCGGAGCCTACAATGAGCAGTTCTTC
NA	TRBJ2-1	TRBV6-5	TRBD2	CASAAGGSYNEQFF	TGTGCCAGCGCGGCGGGGGGTTCCTACAATGAGCAGTTCTTC
NA	TRBJ1-5	TRBV7-8	NA	CASSLEGVGQPQHF	TGTGCCAGCAGCTTAGAAGGGGTGGGTCAGCCCCAGCATTTT
NA	TRBJ2-1	TRBV9	TRBD2	CASSVAGTSGGAYEQFF	TGTGCCAGCAGCGTAGCCGGGACTAGCGGGGGGGCTTATGAGCAGTTCTTC
NA	TRBJ1-5	TRBV28	NA	CASSLSVPNQPQHF	TGTGCCAGCAGTTTATCCGTCCCGAATCAGCCCCAGCATTTT
NA	TRBJ1-3	TRBV18	NA	CASSPGERNTIYF	TGTGCCAGCTCACCCGGGGAGAGAAACACCATATATTTT
NA	TRBJ1-5	TRBV2	TRBD1	CASSGQGGQPQHF	TGTGCCAGCAGTGGACAGGGCGGGCAGCCCCAGCATTTT
few	TRBJ2-7	TRBV3-1/TRBV3-2	NA	CASSLRSYEQYF	TGTGCCAGCAGTCTCAGGTCCTACGAGCAGTACTTC
NA	TRBJ2-1	TRBV6-5	TRBD1	CASSYSTGTGVGEQFF	TGTGCCAGCAGTTACTCGACGGGGACAGGGGTGGGCGAGCAGTTCTTC
once	TRBJ1-1	TRBV5-1	NA	CASSGGTGGNTEAFF	TGCGCCAGCAGCGGCGGGACGGGAGGAAACACTGAAGCTTTCTTT
NA	TRBJ2-7	TRBV27	TRBD2	CASSFGTSGSGYEQYF	TGTGCCAGCAGTTTCGGGACTAGCGGGTCTGGCTACGAGCAGTACTTC
NA	TRBJ2-7	TRBV20-1	TRBD1	CSASPGLGQGNSYEQYF	TGCAGTGCTAGTCCTGGTCTGGGACAGGGAAATTCCTACGAGCAGTACTTC
NA	TRBJ2-7	TRBV29-1	NA	CSVERVSETYEQYF	TGCAGCGTTGAGAGGGTCAGTGAAACCTACGAGCAGTACTTC
NA	TRBJ1-5	TRBV19	TRBD1	CASRGQGGNQPQHF	TGTGCCAGTAGAGGCCAGGGGGGCAATCAGCCCCAGCATTTT
NA	TRBJ2-7	TRBV27	NA	CASSWQGSYEQYF	TGTGCCAGCAGTTGGCAGGGTTCCTACGAGCAGTACTTC
NA	TRBJ2-7	TRBV27	NA	CASSLQAGPWDEQYF	TGTGCCAGCAGCTTACAGGCGGGGCCCTGGGACGAGCAGTACTTC
NA	TRBJ1-6	TRBV6-5	NA	CASSYSAGSLLHF	TGTGCCAGCAGTTACTCGGCGGGGTCCCTCCTCCACTTT
NA	TRBJ1-2	TRBV19	NA	CASTPWDGRGRGYGYTF	TGTGCCAGTACCCCCTGGGACGGGAGGGGCAGGGGCTATGGCTACACCTTC
few	TRBJ2-5	TRBV2	NA	CASGRRAETQYF	TGTGCCAGCGGCCGGAGGGCGGAGACCCAGTACTTC
NA	TRBJ1-3	TRBV27	NA	CASSLGRPFSGNTIYF	TGTGCCAGCTCCTTGGGGAGGCCCTTCTCTGGAAACACCATATATTTT
NA	TRBJ2-7	TRBV7-8	TRBD2	CASSDPGGSGNYEQYF	TGTGCCAGCAGCGACCCCGGGGGGAGTGGGAACTACGAGCAGTACTTC
NA	TRBJ2-2	TRBV6-5	TRBD1	CASGGQRNTGELFF	TGTGCCAGCGGGGGACAGCGGAACACCGGGGAGCTGTTTTTT
NA	TRBJ1-2	TRBV10-1	NA	CASSPGAMGYTF	TGCGCCAGCAGTCCTGGAGCGATGGGCTACACCTTC
NA	TRBJ2-6	TRBV7-9	NA	CASSLSESGANVLTF	TGTGCCAGCAGCTTAAGCGAATCTGGGGCCAACGTCCTGACTTTC
NA	TRBJ2-7	TRBV12-3/TRBV12-4	NA	CASSSAYEQYF	TGTGCCAGCAGTTCCGCCTACGAGCAGTACTTC
NA	TRBJ1-2	TRBV30	TRBD1	CAWRDRGNYGYTF	TGTGCCTGGAGAGACAGGGGCAACTATGGCTACACCTTC
NA	TRBJ1-5	TRBV5-1	NA	CASTDRSTNQPQHF	TGCGCCAGCACCGACAGGTCGACCAATCAGCCCCAGCATTTT
NA	TRBJ1-1	TRBV6-5	TRBD1	CASRRDSPSNTEAFF	TGTGCCAGCAGACGGGACAGCCCGTCCAACACTGAAGCTTTCTTT
NA	TRBJ2-1	TRBV19	NA	CASSIGGETYNEQFF	TGTGCCAGTAGTATAGGCGGAGAGACCTACAATGAGCAGTTCTTC
NA	TRBJ2-5	TRBV7-8	NA	CASRMGASQETQYF	TGTGCCAGCAGAATGGGGGCTTCCCAAGAGACCCAGTACTTC
NA	TRBJ2-7	TRBV15	TRBD1	CATGQGGVYEQYF	TGTGCCACCGGTCAAGGGGGCGTCTACGAGCAGTACTTC
NA	TRBJ2-2	TRBV5-1	NA	CASSSQGQVAGELFF	TGCGCCAGCAGCTCGCAGGGACAAGTGGCCGGGGAGCTGTTTTTT
NA	TRBJ2-5	TRBV5-1	TRBD1	CASVTGVWETQYF	TGCGCCAGCGTTACAGGGGTGTGGGAGACCCAGTACTTC
NA	TRBJ1-3	TRBV28	NA	CASSTRYSGNTIYF	TGTGCCAGCAGTACTCGGTACTCTGGAAACACCATATATTTT
NA	TRBJ2-7	TRBV29-1	NA	CSVLDSYEQYF	TGCAGCGTCCTGGACAGCTACGAGCAGTACTTC
NA	TRBJ1-6	TRBV7-9	NA	CASSLEGIGKNSPLHF	TGTGCCAGCAGCTTGGAGGGGATCGGAAAAAATTCACCCCTCCACTTT